This T cell receptor (beta chain) was captured in a study of cytotoxic CD8 clonotypes in ibrutinib-treated CLL. Study-wide context: Average yields of around 230,000 productive templates and approximately 94,000 productive rearrangements characterized the samples. Findings and limits, study-wide: Ibrutinib response saw clonality rise, and progression saw it return toward baseline. Exceeding age-matched healthy donors, baseline clonality also tracked the counts of circulating CD8+ T cells.

Details on this clone: No antigen is known for it.

The table came from immunoSEQ multiplex PCR; TCRdb's copy has only in-frame clones and leaves some out. Seen here are under 300,000 clones, under 75% observed once, and the top ten hold 15% to 19%. The TCR beta libraries used around 2 micrograms of genomic DNA that came from cryopreserved PBMCs. The TCR originated in a human donor with chronic lymphocytic leukemia. Source: PBMCs, taken after 24 months of ibrutinib treatment.

CDR3 in DNA: TGTGCCAGCAGCGAGGGGGGAGGGCTAGCGGGAGGCGAGCAGTACTTC. Its translation is CASSEGGGLAGGEQYF. The chain is built from TRBV11-3 and TRBJ2-7; 11 positions match TRBD2. J lost 6 bases, V lost 5 bases, and 12 bases had no gene match. The CDR3 contains 16 residues. CDR1 is SGHNT and CDR2 is YENEEA in the germline V gene.